A single sample gave rise to the 14 T cell receptor beta chains below, sequenced in a study of control samples from healthy donors and cancer patients. Data came from immunoSEQ multiplex PCR; TCRdb stores just in-frame clones and leaves some out. The table shows about 160,000 clones, with roughly 94% occurring only once. Sequenced sample: PBMCs. The receptors were sampled from a man between 60 and 70 years old with colorectal cancer.

The chain recombines TRBV30 with TRBJ1-2; TRBD1 might be the D (6 bases). The CDR3 extends over 14 amino acids. With 4 bases removed from V and 2 bases from J, the gap between germline ends came to 14 bases. Germline values: CDR1 GTSNPN, CDR2 SVGIG (reference sequence). The CDR3 DNA sequence: TGTGCCTGGACCCCCCTTGGACAGAACTATGGCTACACCTTC. Translation: CAWTPLGQNYGYTF.

The chain couples TRBV9 to TRBJ2-5, with D perhaps assigned TRBD1 or TRBD2 (6 bases each). Germline V gives CDR1 SGDLS, CDR2 YYNGEE. V lost 3 bases, J lost 5 bases, and 14 bases lay in between. The CDR3 has 14 amino acids. The CDR3 region is CASSGGTHRETQYF. The DNA of the CDR3 is TGTGCCAGCAGCGGCGGGACACATCGGGAGACCCAGTACTTC.

This rearrangement joins TRBV24-1 to TRBJ1-2; maybe TRBD1 (5 bases). The CDR3 covers 14 residues. Germline lookup yields CDR1 KGHDR and CDR2 SFDVKD. Trimming cost V 3 bases and J 7 bases, with 14 bases left between them. The CDR3 is CATSDRDGDGGYTF. The CDR3 DNA follows: TGTGCCACCAGTGATAGGGACGGGGACGGTGGCTACACCTTC.

The chain is built from TRBV19 and TRBJ2-6; TRBD1 might be the D (6 bases). The CDR3 sequence is 16 residues long. Trimming shortened V by 7 bases and J by 2 bases, and 15 bases separated the two germline ends. Germline CDR1 and CDR2: LNHDA and SQIVND (reference sequence). The DNA for the CDR3 is TGTGCCAGTACTACAGGGCTGGGGGCTGGGGCCAACGTCCTGACTTTC. Its protein is CASTTGLGAGANVLTF.

DNA for the CDR3: TGTGCCAGCAGCGTTGGACTAGCGGGGTCCTACGAGCAGTACTTC. Amino acids: CASSVGLAGSYEQYF. The V and J genes are TRBV3-1 (or the pseudogene TRBV3-2) and TRBJ2-7, with TRBD2 matching over 12 bases. This CDR3 is built from 15 residues. V shed 5 bases, J shed 1 base, and the junction held 3 bases outside the gene matches. Germline assignment: CDR1 LGHDT and CDR2 YNNKEL (reference sequence).

The chain employs TRBV27 and TRBJ2-5, with a weak D call TRBD2 (7 bases). Between the trimmed V and J ends, which lost 6 bases and 1 base, there was a span of 18 bases. Per germline, CDR1 MNHEY and CDR2 SMNVEV (reference sequence). This CDR3 is built from 16 residues. For the CDR3, the DNA is TGTGCCAGCAGCCTAAGGACGGGGGGCCTCCAAGAGACCCAGTACTTC. Amino acids: CASSLRTGGLQETQYF.

V and J are TRBV6-1 and TRBJ2-3; 8 bases agree with TRBD2. The V and J ends lost 6 bases and 2 bases, in that order; junction bases with no gene match: 7. CDR3 length: 15 residues. Germline CDR1 reads MNHNS; CDR2 reads SASEGT. The CDR3 sequence is CASSSSGGNTDTQYF. CDR3 coding DNA: TGTGCCAGCAGCTCAAGCGGGGGCAACACAGATACGCAGTATTTT.

V and J are TRBV15 and TRBJ2-7; TRBD1 might be the D (5 bases). The germline gives CDR1 LNHNV, CDR2 YYDKDF (reference sequence). The V gene lost 5 bases and the J gene lost 3 bases, with 17 bases spanning the gap. The CDR3 contains 15 residues. The chain's CDR3 is CATSEDGRADYEQYF. In DNA form, the CDR3 reads TGTGCCACCAGCGAGGACGGCAGGGCCGACTACGAGCAGTACTTC.

A single count supports this clone. The J gene is TRBJ1-2, the V gene TRBV20-1; 7 nucleotides line up with TRBD1. Germline V gene sequence: CDR1 DFQATT, CDR2 SNEGSKA (reference sequence). The CDR3 is 11 amino acids. With 5 bases clipped from V and 8 bases from J, the junction kept 5 bases outside the gene matches. The CDR3, as DNA: TGCAGTGCTCCGGGAGGGGGCGGCTACACCTTC. This encodes CSAPGGGGYTF.

This chain joins TRBV5-1 and TRBJ2-7, with D possibly matching TRBD1 (6 bases). This CDR3 is 15 amino acids long. The germline V gene encodes CDR1 SGHRS and CDR2 YFSETQ. Trimming stripped 2 bases from V and 0 bases from J, with 12 bases between. CDR3 in amino acids: CASSFGGATSYEQYF. The CDR3 region has the DNA TGCGCCAGCAGCTTTGGGGGCGCCACCTCCTACGAGCAGTACTTC.

The count of this clone is one. This sequence joins TRBV3-1 (or the pseudogene TRBV3-2) and TRBJ2-3, with no clear D. Germline loops: CDR1 LGHDT, CDR2 YNNKEL (reference sequence). Deletions cut 1 base from V and 0 bases from J, with 5 bases between. This CDR3 region has 14 residues. The CDR3 spells CASSQVLSTDTQYF. In nucleotides, the CDR3 is TGTGCCAGCAGCCAAGTGCTCAGCACAGATACGCAGTATTTT.

The V and J genes are TRBV7-2 and TRBJ1-2; tentative D call: TRBD1 (5 bases). The CDR3 contains 14 residues. CDR1 is SGHTA and CDR2 is FQGNSA in the germline V gene. V dropped 5 bases and J dropped 6 bases, with 16 bases sitting between them. The CDR3 reads CASSLRGERDGYTF. The CDR3 DNA is TGTGCCAGCAGCCTCCGGGGGGAACGGGATGGCTACACCTTC.

V usage is TRBV6-1 and J usage is TRBJ2-3; D perhaps matches TRBD2 (6 bases). CDR3 length: 16 amino acids. The germline V and J ends were trimmed by 1 base and 2 bases, with 13 bases remaining between them. CDR1 is MNHNS and CDR2 is SASEGT in the germline V gene. CDR3 residues: CASSEDREDLTDTQYF. CDR3 nucleotides: TGTGCCAGCAGTGAAGATAGGGAGGACCTCACAGATACGCAGTATTTT.

This clone was observed a handful of times. The chain is built from TRBV7-8 and TRBJ1-2, with 10 bases fitting TRBD1. This CDR3 spans 15 amino acids. Germline CDR1 and CDR2: SGHVS and FQNEAQ. Trimming cost V 5 bases and J 8 bases; bases outside gene matches: 11. CDR3 nucleotide sequence: TGTGCCAGCAGCATCCGGGACAGGGGAATGGAAGGCTACACCTTC. Its protein product is CASSIRDRGMEGYTF.